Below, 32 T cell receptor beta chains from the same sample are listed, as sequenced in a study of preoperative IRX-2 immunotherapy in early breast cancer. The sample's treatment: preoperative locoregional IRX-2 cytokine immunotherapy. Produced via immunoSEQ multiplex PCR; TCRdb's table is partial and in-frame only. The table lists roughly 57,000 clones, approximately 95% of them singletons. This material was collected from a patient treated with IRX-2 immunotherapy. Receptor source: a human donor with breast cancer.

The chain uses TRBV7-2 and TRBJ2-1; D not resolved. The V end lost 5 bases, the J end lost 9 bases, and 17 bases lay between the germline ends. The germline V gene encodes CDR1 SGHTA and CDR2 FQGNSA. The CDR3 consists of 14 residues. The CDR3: CASSVGPFGSEQFF. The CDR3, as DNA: TGTGCCAGCAGCGTCGGACCCTTCGGCAGTGAGCAGTTCTTC.

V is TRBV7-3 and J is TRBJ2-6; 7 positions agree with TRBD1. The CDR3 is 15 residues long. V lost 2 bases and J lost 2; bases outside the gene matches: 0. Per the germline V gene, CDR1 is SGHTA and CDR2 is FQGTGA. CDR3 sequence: CASSLQGAGANVLTF. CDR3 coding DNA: TGTGCCAGCAGCTTACAGGGGGCTGGGGCCAACGTCCTGACTTTC.

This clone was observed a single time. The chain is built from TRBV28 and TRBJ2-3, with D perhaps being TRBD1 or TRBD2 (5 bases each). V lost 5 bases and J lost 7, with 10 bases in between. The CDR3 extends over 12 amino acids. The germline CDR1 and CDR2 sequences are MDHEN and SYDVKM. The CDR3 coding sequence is TGTGCCAGCAGTCTCGGGACCTATACGCAGTATTTT. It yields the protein CASSLGTYTQYF.

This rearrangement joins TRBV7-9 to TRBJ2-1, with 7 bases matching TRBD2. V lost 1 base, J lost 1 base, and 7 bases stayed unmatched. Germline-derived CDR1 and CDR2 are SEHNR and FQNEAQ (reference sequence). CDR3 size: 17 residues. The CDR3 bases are TGTGCCAGCAGCTTAGTGGTCCGGGGGGAGTCCTACAATGAGCAGTTCTTC. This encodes CASSLVVRGESYNEQFF.

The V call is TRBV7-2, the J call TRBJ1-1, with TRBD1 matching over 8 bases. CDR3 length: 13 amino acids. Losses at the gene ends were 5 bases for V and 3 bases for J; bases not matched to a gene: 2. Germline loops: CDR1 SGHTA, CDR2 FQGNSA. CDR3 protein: CASSPDRDTEAFF. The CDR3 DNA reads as TGTGCCAGCAGCCCGGACAGGGACACTGAAGCTTTCTTT.

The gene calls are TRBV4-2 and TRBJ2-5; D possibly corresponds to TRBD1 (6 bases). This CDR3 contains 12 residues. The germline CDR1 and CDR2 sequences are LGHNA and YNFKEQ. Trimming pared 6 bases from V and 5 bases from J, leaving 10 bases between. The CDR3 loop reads CASSHTGETQYF. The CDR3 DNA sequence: TGTGCCAGCAGTCACACAGGGGAGACCCAGTACTTC.

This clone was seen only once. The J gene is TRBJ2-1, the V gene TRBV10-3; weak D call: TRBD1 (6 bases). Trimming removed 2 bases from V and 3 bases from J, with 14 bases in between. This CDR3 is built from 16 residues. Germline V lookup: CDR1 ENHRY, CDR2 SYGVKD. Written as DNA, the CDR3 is TGTGCCATCAGTGAGGTTGGGGACAACGGCTACAATGAGCAGTTCTTC. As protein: CAISEVGDNGYNEQFF.

DNA for the CDR3: TGTGCCAGCAGCCCTAGGGGGGACAGTCACTACACCTTC. Its translation is CASSPRGDSHYTF. This chain links TRBV7-9 with TRBJ1-2; the match to TRBD1 covers 7 bases. The CDR3 length is 13 residues. The V and J ends lost 5 bases and 10 bases, in that order; junction bases with no gene match: 10. Germline V gives CDR1 SEHNR, CDR2 FQNEAQ (reference sequence).

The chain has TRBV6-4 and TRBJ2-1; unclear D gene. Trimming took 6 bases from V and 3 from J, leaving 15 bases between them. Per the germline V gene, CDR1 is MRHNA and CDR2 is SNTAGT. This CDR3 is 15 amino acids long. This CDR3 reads CASRLRADSYNEQFF. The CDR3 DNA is TGTGCCAGCAGACTCCGGGCCGATAGCTACAATGAGCAGTTCTTC.

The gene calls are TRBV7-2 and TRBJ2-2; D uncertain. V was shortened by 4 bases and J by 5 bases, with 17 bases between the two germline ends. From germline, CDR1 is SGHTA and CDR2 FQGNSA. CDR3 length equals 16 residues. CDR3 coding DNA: TGTGCCAGCAGCTGGCCTGCCCGAGCGATTACCGGGGAGCTGTTTTTT. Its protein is CASSWPARAITGELFF.

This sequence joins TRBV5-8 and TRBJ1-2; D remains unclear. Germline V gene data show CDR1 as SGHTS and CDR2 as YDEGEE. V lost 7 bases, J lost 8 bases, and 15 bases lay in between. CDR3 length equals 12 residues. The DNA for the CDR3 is TGTGCCAGCGCGCGGGAGGCTCGGGGCTACACCTTC. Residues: CASAREARGYTF.

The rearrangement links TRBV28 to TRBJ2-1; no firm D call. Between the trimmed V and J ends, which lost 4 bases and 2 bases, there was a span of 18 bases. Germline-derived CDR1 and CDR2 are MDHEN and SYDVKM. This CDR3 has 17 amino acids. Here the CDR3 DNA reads TGTGCCAGCAGTTCAGTGAAAGAGTATGCTACCTACAATGAGCAGTTCTTC. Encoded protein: CASSSVKEYATYNEQFF. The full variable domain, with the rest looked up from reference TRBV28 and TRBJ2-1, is DVKVTQSSRYLVKRTGEKVFLECVQDMDHENMFWYRQDPGLGLRLIYFSYDVKMKEKGDIPEGYSVSREKKERFSLILESASTNQTSMYLCASSSVKEYATYNEQFFGPGTRLTVL.

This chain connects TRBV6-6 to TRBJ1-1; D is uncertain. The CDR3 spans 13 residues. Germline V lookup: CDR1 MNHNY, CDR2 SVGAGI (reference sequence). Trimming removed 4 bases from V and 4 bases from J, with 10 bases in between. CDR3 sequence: CASSFIYGTEAFF. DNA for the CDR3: TGTGCCAGCAGTTTCATATACGGCACTGAAGCTTTCTTT.

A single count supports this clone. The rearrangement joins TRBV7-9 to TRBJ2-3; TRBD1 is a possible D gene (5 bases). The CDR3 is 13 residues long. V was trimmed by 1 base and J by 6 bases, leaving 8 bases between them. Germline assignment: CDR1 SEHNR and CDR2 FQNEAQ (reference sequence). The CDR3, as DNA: TGTGCCAGCAGCTTAGTGGGGCGGGATACGCAGTATTTT. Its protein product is CASSLVGRDTQYF.

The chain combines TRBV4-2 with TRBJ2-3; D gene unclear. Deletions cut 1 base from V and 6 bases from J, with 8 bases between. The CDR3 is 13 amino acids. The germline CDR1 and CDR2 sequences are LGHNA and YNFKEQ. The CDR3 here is CASSQGRADTQYF. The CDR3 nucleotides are TGTGCCAGCAGCCAAGGAAGGGCTGATACGCAGTATTTT.

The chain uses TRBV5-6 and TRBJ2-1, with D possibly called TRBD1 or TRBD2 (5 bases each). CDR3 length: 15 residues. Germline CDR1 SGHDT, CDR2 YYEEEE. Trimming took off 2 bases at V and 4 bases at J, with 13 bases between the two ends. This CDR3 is CASSFFPGAYNEQFF. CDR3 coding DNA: TGTGCCAGCAGCTTCTTTCCCGGGGCTTACAATGAGCAGTTCTTC. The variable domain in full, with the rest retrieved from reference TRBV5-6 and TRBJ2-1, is DAGVTQSPTHLIKTRGQQVTLRCSPKSGHDTVSWYQQALGQGPQFIFQYYEEEERQRGNFPDRFSGHQFPNYSSELNVNALLLGDSALYLCASSFFPGAYNEQFFGPGTRLTVL.

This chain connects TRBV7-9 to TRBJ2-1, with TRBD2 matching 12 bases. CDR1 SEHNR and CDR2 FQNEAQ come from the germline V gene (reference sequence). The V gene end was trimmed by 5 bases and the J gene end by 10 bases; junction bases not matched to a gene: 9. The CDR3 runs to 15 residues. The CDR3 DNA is TGTGCCAGCAGCATTACTAGCGGGGGGCCATGGGAGCAGTTCTTC. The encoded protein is CASSITSGGPWEQFF.

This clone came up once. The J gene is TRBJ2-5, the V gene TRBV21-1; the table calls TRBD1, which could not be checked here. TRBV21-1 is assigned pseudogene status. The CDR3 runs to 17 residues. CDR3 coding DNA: TGTGCCAGCAGCAGCGGACACTATCCCGTCACACAAGAGACCCAGTACTTC. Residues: CASSSGHYPVTQETQYF.

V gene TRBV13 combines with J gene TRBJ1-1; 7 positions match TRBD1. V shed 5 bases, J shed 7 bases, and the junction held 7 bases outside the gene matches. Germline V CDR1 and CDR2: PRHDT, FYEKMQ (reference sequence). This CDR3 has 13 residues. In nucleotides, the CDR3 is TGTGCCAGCAGCAAAGAACAGGGGCATGAAGCTTTCTTT. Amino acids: CASSKEQGHEAFF.

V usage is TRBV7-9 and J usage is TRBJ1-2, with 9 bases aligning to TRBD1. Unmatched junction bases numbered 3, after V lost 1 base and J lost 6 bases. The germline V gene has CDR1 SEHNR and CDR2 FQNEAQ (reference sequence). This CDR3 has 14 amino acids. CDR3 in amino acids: CASSLVGQGHGYTF. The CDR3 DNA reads TGTGCCAGCAGCTTAGTGGGACAGGGTCATGGCTACACCTTC.

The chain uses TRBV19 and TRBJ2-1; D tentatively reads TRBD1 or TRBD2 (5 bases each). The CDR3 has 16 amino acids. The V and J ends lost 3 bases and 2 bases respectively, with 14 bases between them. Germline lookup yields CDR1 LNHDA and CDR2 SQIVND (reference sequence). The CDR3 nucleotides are TGTGCCAGTAGTATTCCGCAGGGCGGGCCCTACAATGAGCAGTTCTTC. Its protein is CASSIPQGGPYNEQFF.

Here the CDR3 DNA reads TGTGCCAGCATCCAGGACCTCTCTGGGGCCAACGTCCTGACTTTC. This gives the protein CASIQDLSGANVLTF. The gene calls are TRBV2 and TRBJ2-6, with D unclear. The CDR3 extends over 15 amino acids. Between the trimmed V and J ends, which lost 7 bases and 0 bases, there was a span of 10 bases. CDR1 and CDR2 (germline): SNHLY, FYNNEI.

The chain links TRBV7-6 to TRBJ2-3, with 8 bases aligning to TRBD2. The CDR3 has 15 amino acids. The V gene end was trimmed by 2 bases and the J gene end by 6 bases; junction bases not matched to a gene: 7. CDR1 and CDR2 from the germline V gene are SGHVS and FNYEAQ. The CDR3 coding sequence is TGTGCCAGCAGCTTAAAGGCGGGGGGCCCGGATACGCAGTATTTT. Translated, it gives CASSLKAGGPDTQYF.

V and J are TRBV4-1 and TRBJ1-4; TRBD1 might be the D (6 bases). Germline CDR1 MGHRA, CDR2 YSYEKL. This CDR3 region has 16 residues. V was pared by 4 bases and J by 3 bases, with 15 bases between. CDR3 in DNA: TGCGCCAGCAGCCTACGTTTGGGGGCACCTAATGAAAAACTGTTTTTT. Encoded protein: CASSLRLGAPNEKLFF.

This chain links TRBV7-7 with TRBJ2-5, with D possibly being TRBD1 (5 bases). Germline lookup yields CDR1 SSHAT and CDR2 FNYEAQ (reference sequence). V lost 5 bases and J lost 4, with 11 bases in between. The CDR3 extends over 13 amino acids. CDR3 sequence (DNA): TGTGCCAGCAGCAGGGGCGCGAGAGAGACCCAGTACTTC. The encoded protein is CASSRGARETQYF.

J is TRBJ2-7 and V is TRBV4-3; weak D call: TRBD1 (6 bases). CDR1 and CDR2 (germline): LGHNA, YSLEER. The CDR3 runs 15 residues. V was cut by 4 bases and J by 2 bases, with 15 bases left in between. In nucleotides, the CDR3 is TGCGCCAGCAGCCGGTATAGACAGGAAGCCTACGAGCAGTACTTC. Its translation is CASSRYRQEAYEQYF.

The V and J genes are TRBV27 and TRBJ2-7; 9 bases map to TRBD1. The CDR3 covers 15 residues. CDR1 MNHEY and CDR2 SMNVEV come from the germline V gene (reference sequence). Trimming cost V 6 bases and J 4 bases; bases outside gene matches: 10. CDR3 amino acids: CASRPYRGPAYEQYF. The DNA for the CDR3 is TGTGCCAGCAGGCCTTACAGGGGGCCCGCTTACGAGCAGTACTTC.

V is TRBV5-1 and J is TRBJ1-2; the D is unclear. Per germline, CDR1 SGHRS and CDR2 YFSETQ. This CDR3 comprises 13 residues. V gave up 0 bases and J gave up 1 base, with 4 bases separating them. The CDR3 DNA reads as TGCGCCAGCAGCTTGGACGGTAACTATGGCTACACCTTC. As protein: CASSLDGNYGYTF.

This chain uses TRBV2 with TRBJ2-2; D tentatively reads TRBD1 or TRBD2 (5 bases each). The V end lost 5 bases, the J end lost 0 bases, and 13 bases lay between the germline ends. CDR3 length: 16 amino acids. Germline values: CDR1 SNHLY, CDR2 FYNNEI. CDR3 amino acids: CASSLGDLSNTGELFF. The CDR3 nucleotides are TGTGCCAGCAGTTTAGGGGACCTTTCGAACACCGGGGAGCTGTTTTTT. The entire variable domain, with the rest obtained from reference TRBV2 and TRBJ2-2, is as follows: EPEVTQTPSHQVTQMGQEVILRCVPISNHLYFYWYRQILGQKVEFLVSFYNNEISEKSEIFDDQFSVERPDGSNFTLKIRSTKLEDSAMYFCASSLGDLSNTGELFFGEGSRLTVL.

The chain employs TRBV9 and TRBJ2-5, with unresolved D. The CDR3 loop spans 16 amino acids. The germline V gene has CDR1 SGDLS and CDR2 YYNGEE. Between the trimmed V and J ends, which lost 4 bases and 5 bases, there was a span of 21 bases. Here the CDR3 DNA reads TGTGCCAGCAGCTCAACCCTGACTGGCCGGTCTGAGACCCAGTACTTC. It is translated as CASSSTLTGRSETQYF.

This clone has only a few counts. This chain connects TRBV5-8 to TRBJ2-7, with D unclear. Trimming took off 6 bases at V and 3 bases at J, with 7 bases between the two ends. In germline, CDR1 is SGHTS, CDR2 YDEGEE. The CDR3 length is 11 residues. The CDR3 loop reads CASIVDYEQYF. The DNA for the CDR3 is TGTGCCAGCATCGTCGACTACGAGCAGTACTTC.

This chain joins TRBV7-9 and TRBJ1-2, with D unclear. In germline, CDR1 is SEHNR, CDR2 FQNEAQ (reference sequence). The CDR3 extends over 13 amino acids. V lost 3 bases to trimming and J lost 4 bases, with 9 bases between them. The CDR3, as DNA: TGTGCCAGCAGCTTCGGGGATAGCTATGGCTACACCTTC. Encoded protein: CASSFGDSYGYTF. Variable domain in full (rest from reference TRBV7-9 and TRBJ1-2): DTGVSQNPRHKITKRGQNVTFRCDPISEHNRLYWYRQTLGQGPEFLTYFQNEAQLEKSRLLSDRFSAERPKGSFSTLEIQRTEQGDSAMYLCASSFGDSYGYTFGSGTRLTVV.